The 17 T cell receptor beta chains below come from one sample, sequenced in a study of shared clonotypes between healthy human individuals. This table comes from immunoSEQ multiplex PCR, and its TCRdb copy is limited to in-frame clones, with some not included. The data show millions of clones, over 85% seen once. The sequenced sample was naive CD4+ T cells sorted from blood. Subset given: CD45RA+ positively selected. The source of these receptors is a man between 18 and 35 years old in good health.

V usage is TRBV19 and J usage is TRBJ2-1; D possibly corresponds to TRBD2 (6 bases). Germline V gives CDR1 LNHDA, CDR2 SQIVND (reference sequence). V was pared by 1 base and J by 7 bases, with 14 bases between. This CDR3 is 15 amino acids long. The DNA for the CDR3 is TGTGCCAGTAGTATAGGGGGGAGGTTGGTGAATGAGCAGTTCTTC. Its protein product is CASSIGGRLVNEQFF.

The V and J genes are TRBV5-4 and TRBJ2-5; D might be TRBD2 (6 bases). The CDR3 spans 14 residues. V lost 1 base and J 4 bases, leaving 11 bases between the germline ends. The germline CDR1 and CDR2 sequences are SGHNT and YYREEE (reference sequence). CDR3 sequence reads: CASSLSGTRETQYF. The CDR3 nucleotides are TGTGCCAGCAGCTTGTCCGGGACTCGAGAGACCCAGTACTTC.

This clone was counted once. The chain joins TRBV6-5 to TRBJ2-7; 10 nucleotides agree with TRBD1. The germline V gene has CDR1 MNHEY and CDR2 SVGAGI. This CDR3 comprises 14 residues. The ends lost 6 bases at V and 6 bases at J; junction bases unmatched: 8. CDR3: CASRPSDRGFEQYF. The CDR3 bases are TGTGCCAGCAGACCGTCGGACAGGGGGTTCGAGCAGTACTTC.

CDR3 sequence reads: CASSPGGAGPYSYEQYF. CDR3 DNA: TGTGCCAGCTCACCAGGGGGGGCGGGACCTTACTCCTACGAGCAGTACTTC. This sequence joins TRBV18 and TRBJ2-7; TRBD2 is a possible D gene (7 bases). The ends were cut back, 2 bases at V and 0 bases at J, with 17 bases in the middle. The CDR3 is 17 residues long. Germline V gene lookup returns CDR1 KGHSH and CDR2 LQKENI.

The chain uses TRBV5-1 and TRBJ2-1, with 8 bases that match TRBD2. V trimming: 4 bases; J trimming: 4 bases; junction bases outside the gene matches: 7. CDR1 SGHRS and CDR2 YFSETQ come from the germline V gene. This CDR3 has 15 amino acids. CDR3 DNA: TGCGCCAGCAGCGTCGGGGGGGCCGGATACAATGAGCAGTTCTTC. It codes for CASSVGGAGYNEQFF.

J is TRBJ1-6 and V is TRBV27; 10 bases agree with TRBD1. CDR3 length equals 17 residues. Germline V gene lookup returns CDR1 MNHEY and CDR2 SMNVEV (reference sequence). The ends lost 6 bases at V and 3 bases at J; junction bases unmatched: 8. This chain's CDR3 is CASREGQGKGYNSPLHF. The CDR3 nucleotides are TGTGCCAGCAGAGAGGGACAGGGGAAGGGCTATAATTCACCCCTCCACTTT.

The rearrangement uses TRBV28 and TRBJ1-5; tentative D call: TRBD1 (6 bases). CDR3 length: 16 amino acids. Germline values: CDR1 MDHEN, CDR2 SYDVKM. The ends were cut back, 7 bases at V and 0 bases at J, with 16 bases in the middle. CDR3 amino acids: CASNRGGGGSNQPQHF. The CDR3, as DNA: TGTGCCAGCAATCGGGGGGGCGGAGGTAGCAATCAGCCCCAGCATTTT.

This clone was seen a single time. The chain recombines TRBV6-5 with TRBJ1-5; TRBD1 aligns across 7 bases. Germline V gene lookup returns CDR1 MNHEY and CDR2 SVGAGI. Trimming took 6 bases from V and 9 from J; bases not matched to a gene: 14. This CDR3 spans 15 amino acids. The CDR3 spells CASRSSGQSVGPQHF. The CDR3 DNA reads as TGTGCCAGCAGATCGTCGGGACAGTCGGTGGGGCCCCAGCATTTT.

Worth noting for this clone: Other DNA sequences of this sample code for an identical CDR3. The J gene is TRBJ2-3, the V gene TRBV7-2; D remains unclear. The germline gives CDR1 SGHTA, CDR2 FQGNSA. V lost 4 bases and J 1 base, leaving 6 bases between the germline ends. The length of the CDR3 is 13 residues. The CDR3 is CASSSGGTDTQYF. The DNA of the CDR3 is TGTGCCAGCAGCTCCGGAGGCACAGATACGCAGTATTTT.

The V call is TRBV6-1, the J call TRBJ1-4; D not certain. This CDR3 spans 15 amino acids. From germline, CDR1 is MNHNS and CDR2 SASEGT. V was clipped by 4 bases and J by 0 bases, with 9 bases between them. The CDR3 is CASSVSTTTNEKLFF. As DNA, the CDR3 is TGTGCCAGCAGTGTAAGCACAACAACTAATGAAAAACTGTTTTTT.

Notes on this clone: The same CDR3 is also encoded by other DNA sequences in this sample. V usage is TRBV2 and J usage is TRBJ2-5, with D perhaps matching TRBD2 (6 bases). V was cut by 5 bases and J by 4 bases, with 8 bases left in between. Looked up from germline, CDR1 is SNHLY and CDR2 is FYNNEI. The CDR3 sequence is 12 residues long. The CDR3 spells CASSPGRETQYF. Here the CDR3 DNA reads TGTGCCAGCAGTCCCGGGAGAGAGACCCAGTACTTC.

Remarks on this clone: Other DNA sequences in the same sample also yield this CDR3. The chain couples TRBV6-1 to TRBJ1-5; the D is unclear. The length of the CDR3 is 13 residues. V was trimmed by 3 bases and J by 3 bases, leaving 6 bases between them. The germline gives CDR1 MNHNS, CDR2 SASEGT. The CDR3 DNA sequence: TGTGCCAGCAGTGACAGCTACAATCAGCCCCAGCATTTT. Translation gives CASSDSYNQPQHF.

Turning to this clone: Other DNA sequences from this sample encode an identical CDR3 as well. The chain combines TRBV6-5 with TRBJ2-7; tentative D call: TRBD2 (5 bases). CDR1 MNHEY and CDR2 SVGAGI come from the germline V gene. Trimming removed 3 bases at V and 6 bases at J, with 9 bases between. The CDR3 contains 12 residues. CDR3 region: CASSYSGSEQYF. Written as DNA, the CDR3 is TGTGCCAGCAGTTATTCGGGGTCCGAGCAGTACTTC.

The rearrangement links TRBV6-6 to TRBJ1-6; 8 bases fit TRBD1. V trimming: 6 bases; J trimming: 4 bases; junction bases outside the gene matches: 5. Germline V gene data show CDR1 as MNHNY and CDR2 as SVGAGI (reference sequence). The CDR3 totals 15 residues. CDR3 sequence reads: CASRDRANYNSPLHF. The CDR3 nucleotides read TGTGCCAGCAGGGACAGGGCCAATTATAATTCACCCCTCCACTTT.

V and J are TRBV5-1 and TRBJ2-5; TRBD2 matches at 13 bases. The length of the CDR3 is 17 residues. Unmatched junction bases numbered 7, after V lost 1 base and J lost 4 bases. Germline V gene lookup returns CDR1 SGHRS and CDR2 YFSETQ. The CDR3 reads CASSLMTSGGSGETQYF. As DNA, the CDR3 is TGCGCCAGCAGCTTGATGACTAGCGGGGGGAGTGGAGAGACCCAGTACTTC.

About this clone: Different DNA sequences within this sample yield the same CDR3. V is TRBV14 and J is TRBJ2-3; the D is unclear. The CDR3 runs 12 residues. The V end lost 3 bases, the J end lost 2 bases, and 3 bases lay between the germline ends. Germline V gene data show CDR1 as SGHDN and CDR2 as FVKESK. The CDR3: CASSHFTDTQYF. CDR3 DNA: TGTGCCAGCAGCCACTTCACAGATACGCAGTATTTT.

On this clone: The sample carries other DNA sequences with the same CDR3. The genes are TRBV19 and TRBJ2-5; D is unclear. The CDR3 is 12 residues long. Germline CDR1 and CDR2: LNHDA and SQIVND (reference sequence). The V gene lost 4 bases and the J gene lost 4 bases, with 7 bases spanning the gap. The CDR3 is CASSSRGETQYF. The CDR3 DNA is TGTGCCAGTAGTAGCCGTGGAGAGACCCAGTACTTC.